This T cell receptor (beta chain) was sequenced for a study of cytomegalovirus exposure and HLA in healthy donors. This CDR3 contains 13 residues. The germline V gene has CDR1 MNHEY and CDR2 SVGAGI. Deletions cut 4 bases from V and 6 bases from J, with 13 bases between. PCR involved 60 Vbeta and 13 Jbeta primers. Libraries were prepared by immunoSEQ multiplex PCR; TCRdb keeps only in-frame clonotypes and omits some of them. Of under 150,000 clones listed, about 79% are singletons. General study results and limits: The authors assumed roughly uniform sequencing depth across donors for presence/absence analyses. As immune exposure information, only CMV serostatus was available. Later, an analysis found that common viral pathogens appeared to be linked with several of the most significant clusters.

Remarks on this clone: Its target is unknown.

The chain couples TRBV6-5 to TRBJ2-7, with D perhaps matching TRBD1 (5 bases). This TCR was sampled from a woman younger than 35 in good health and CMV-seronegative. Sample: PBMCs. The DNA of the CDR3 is TGTGCCAGCAGTTCGACCAGGGTCTCCGAGCAGTACGTC. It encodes CASSSTRVSEQYV.